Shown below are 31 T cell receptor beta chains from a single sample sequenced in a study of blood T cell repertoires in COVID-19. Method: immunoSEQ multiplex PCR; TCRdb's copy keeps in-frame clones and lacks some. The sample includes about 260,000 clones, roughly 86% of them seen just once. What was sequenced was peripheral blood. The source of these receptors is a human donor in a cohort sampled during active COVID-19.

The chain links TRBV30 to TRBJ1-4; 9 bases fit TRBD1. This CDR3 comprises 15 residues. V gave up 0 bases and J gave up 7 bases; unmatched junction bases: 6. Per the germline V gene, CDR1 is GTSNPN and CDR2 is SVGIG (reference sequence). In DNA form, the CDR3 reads TGTGCCTGGAGTGTACTCGACAGGGGGGGTGAAAAACTGTTTTTT. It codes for CAWSVLDRGGEKLFF.

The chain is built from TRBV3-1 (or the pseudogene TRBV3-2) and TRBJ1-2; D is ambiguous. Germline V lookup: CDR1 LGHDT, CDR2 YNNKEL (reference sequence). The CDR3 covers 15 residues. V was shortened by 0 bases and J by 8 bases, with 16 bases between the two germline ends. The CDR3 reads CASSQDRIRGSGYTF. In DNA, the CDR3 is TGTGCCAGCAGCCAAGATAGGATCCGGGGTTCGGGCTACACCTTC.

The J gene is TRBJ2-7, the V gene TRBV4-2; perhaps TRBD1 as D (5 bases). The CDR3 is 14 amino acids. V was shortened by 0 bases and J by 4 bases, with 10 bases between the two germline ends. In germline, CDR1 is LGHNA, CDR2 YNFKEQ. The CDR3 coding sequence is TGTGCCAGCAGCCAAGATAGATCAGGGTACGAGCAGTACTTC. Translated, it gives CASSQDRSGYEQYF.

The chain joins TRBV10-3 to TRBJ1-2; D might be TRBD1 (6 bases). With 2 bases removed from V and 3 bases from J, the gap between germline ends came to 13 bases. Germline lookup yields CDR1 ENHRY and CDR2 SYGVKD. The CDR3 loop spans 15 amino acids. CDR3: CAISETASGDYGYTF. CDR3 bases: TGTGCCATCAGTGAGACAGCCTCAGGGGACTATGGCTACACCTTC.

The CDR3 sequence is CAWNGGVGYTF. Written as DNA, the CDR3 is TGTGCCTGGAACGGAGGGGTCGGCTACACCTTC. The rearrangement links TRBV30 to TRBJ1-2, with a tentative D call TRBD1 (5 bases). Per germline, CDR1 GTSNPN and CDR2 SVGIG (reference sequence). The CDR3 sequence is 11 residues long. V was pared by 4 bases and J by 8 bases, with 11 bases between.

CDR3 DNA sequence: TGCGCCAGCAGCACCGGCGGGGGTCACTCCTACGAGCAGTACTTC. Protein product: CASSTGGGHSYEQYF. This chain uses TRBV5-1 with TRBJ2-7; 7 bases are shared with TRBD2. The germline CDR1 and CDR2 sequences are SGHRS and YFSETQ. This CDR3 region has 15 residues. The V and J ends lost 4 bases and 0 bases, in that order; junction bases with no gene match: 7.

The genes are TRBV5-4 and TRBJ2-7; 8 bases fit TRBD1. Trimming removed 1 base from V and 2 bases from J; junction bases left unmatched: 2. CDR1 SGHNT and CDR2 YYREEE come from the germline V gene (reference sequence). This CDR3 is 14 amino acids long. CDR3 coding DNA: TGTGCCAGCAGCTTGTGGACAGGGACCTACGAGCAGTACTTC. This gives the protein CASSLWTGTYEQYF.

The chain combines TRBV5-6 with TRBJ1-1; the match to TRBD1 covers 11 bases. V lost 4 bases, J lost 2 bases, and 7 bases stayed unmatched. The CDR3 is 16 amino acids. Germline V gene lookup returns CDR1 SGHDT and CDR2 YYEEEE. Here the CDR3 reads CASSPFGTGGNTEAFF. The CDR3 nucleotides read TGTGCCAGCAGCCCATTTGGGACAGGGGGAAACACTGAAGCTTTCTTT. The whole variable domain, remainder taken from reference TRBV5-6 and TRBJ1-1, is DAGVTQSPTHLIKTRGQQVTLRCSPKSGHDTVSWYQQALGQGPQFIFQYYEEEERQRGNFPDRFSGHQFPNYSSELNVNALLLGDSALYLCASSPFGTGGNTEAFFGQGTRLTVV.

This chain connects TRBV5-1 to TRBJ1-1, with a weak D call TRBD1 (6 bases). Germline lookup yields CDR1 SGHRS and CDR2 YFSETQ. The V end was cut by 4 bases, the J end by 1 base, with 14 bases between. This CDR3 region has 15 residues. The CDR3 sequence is CASSVAGAPNTEAFF. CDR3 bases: TGCGCCAGCAGCGTAGCAGGGGCCCCGAACACTGAAGCTTTCTTT.

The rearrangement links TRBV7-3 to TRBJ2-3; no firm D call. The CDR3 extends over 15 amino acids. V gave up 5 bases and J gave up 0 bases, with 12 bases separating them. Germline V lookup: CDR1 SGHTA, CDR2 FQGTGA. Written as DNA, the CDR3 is TGTGCCAGCAGCCCTCAACGAACTAGCACAGATACGCAGTATTTT. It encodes CASSPQRTSTDTQYF. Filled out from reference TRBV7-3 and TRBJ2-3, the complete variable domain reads GAGVSQTPSNKVTEKGKYVELRCDPISGHTALYWYRQSLGQGPEFLIYFQGTGAADDSGLPNDRFFAVRPEGSVSTLKIQRTERGDSAVYLCASSPQRTSTDTQYFGPGTRLTVL.

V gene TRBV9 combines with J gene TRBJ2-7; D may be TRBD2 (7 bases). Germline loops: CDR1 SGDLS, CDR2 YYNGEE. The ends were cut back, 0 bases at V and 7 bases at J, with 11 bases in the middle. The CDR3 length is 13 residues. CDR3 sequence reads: CASSVVRGGEQYF. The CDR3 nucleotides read TGTGCCAGCAGCGTAGTGAGGGGGGGAGAGCAGTACTTC.

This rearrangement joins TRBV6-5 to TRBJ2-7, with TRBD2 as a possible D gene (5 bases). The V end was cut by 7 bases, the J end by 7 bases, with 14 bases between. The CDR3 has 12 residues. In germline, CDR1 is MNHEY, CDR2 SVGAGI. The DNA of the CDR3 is TGTGCCAGCAATGGCGATCCGGGGGAGCAGTACTTC. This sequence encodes CASNGDPGEQYF.

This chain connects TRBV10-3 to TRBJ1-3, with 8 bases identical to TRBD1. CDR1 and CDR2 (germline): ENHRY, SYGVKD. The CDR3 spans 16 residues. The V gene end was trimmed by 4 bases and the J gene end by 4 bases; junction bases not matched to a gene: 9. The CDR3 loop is CAISGGTGPFGNTIYF. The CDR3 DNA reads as TGTGCCATCAGTGGAGGGACAGGCCCTTTCGGAAACACCATATATTTT.

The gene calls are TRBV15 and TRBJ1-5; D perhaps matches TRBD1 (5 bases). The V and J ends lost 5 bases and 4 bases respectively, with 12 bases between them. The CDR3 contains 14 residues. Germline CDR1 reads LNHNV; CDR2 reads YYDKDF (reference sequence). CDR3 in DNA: TGTGCCACCAGCCCGGGGGACCGTAATCAGCCCCAGCATTTT. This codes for CATSPGDRNQPQHF. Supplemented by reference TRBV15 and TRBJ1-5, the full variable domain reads DAMVIQNPRYQVTQFGKPVTLSCSQTLNHNVMYWYQQKSSQAPKLLFHYYDKDFNNEADTPDNFQSRRPNTSFCFLDIRSPGLGDTAMYLCATSPGDRNQPQHFGDGTRLSIL.

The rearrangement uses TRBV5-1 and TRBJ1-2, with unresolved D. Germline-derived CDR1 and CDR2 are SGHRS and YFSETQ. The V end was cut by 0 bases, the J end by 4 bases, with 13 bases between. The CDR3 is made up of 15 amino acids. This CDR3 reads CASSLAEVRGYGYTF. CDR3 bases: TGCGCCAGCAGCTTGGCCGAGGTTCGGGGCTATGGCTACACCTTC.

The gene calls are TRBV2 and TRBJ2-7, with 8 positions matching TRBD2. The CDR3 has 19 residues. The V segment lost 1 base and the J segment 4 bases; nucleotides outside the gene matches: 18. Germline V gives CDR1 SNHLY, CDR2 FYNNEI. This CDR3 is CASSEEFGLAGSIIYEQYF. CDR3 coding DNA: TGTGCCAGCAGTGAAGAATTTGGGCTAGCGGGCTCCATTATTTACGAGCAGTACTTC. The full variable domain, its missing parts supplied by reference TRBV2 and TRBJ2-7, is EPEVTQTPSHQVTQMGQEVILRCVPISNHLYFYWYRQILGQKVEFLVSFYNNEISEKSEIFDDQFSVERPDGSNFTLKIRSTKLEDSAMYFCASSEEFGLAGSIIYEQYFGPGTRLTVT.

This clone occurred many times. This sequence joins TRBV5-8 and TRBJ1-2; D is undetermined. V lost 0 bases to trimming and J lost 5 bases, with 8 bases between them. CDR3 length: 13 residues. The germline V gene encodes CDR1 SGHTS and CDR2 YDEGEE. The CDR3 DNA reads TGTGCCAGCAGCTTGGGTGGAGGGTATGGCTACACCTTC. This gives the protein CASSLGGGYGYTF.

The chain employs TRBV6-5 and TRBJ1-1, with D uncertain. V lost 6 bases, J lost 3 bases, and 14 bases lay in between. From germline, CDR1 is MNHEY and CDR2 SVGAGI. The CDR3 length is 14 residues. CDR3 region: CASSPGRRYTEAFF. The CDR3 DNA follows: TGTGCCAGCAGCCCGGGGAGGAGATACACTGAAGCTTTCTTT.

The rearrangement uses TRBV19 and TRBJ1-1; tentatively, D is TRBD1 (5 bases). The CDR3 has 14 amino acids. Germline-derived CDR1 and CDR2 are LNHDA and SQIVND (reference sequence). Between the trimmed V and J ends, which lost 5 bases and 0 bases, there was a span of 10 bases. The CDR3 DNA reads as TGTGCCAGTAGTTATTACAGGATGAACACTGAAGCTTTCTTT. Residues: CASSYYRMNTEAFF. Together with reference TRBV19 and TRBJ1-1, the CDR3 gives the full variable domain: DGGITQSPKYLFRKEGQNVTLSCEQNLNHDAMYWYRQDPGQGLRLIYYSQIVNDFQKGDIAEGYSVSREKKESFPLTVTSAQKNPTAFYLCASSYYRMNTEAFFGQGTRLTVV.

CDR3 nucleotide sequence: TGCGCCAGCAGTCAACGCCGGACAGAAAGCCGAGACTACGAGCAGTACTTC. It is translated as CASSQRRTESRDYEQYF. The J gene is TRBJ2-7, the V gene TRBV23-1, with D maybe TRBD1 (6 bases). TRBV23-1 is annotated as an ORF whose role is uncertain. Trimming took 2 bases from V and 3 from J, leaving 20 bases between them. The CDR3 has 17 amino acids.

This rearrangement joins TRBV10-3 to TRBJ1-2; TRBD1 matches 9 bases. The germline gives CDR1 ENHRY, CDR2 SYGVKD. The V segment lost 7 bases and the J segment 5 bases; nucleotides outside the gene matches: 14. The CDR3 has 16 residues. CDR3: CAITPQGTGKSYGYTF. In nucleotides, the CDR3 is TGTGCCATCACCCCCCAAGGGACAGGGAAATCTTATGGCTACACCTTC.

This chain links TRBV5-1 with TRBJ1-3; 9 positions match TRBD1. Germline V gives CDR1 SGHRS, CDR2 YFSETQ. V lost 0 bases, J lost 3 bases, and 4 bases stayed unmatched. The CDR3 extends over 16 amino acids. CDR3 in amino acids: CASSLEGQGIGNTIYF. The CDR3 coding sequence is TGCGCCAGCAGCTTGGAAGGACAGGGGATTGGAAACACCATATATTTT.

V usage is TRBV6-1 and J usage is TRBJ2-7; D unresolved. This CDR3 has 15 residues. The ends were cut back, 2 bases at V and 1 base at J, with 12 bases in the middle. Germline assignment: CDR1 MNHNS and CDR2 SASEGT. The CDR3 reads CASSESYLQSYEQYF. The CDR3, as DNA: TGTGCCAGCAGTGAATCTTATTTGCAGTCCTACGAGCAGTACTTC.

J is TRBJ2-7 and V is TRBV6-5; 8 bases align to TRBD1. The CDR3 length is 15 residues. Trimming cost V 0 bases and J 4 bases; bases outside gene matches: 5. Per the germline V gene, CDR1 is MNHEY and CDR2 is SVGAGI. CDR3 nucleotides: TGTGCCAGCAGTTACTCACCGGGACAGGAGTACGAGCAGTACTTC. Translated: CASSYSPGQEYEQYF.

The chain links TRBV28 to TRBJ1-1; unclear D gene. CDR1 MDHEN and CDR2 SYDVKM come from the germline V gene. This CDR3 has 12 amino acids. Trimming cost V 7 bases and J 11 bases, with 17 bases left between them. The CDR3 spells CASTDHQRRAFF. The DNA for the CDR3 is TGTGCCAGCACCGATCACCAGCGACGTGCTTTCTTT. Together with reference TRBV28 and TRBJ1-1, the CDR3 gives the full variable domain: DVKVTQSSRYLVKRTGEKVFLECVQDMDHENMFWYRQDPGLGLRLIYFSYDVKMKEKGDIPEGYSVSREKKERFSLILESASTNQTSMYLCASTDHQRRAFFGQGTRLTVV.

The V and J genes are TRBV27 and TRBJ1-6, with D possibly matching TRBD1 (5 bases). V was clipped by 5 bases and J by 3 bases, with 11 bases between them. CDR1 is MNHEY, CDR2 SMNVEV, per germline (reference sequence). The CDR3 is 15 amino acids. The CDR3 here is CASSEGLHYNSPLHF. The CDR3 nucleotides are TGTGCCAGCAGTGAGGGACTGCACTATAATTCACCCCTCCACTTT.

The CDR3 is CASSPHPSTGELFF. The CDR3 nucleotides are TGTGCCAGCAGCCCCCACCCCAGCACCGGGGAGCTGTTTTTT. This chain links TRBV9 with TRBJ2-2; no reliable D call. This CDR3 contains 14 residues. CDR1 and CDR2 from the germline V gene are SGDLS and YYNGEE. The V gene lost 4 bases and the J gene lost 4 bases, with 11 bases spanning the gap.

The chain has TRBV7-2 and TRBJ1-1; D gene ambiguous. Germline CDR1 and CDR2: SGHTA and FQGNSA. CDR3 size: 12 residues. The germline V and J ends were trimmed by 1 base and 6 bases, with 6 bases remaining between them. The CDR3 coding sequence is TGTGCCAGCAGCTTAGTCGGGGCTGAAGCTTTCTTT. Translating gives CASSLVGAEAFF.

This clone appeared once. The CDR3 loop is CASSPYNGGFDTEAFF. CDR3 bases: TGTGCCAGCTCACCATACAACGGGGGGTTTGACACTGAAGCTTTCTTT. The rearrangement links TRBV18 to TRBJ1-1; maybe TRBD1 (5 bases). Germline CDR1 is KGHSH and CDR2 is LQKENI. V was cut by 2 bases and J by 3 bases, with 16 bases left in between. This CDR3 has 16 amino acids. The full variable domain, completed using reference TRBV18 and TRBJ1-1, is NAGVMQNPRHLVRRRGQEARLRCSPMKGHSHVYWYRQLPEEGLKFMVYLQKENIIDESGMPKERFSAEFPKEGPSILRIQQVVRGDSAAYFCASSPYNGGFDTEAFFGQGTRLTVV.

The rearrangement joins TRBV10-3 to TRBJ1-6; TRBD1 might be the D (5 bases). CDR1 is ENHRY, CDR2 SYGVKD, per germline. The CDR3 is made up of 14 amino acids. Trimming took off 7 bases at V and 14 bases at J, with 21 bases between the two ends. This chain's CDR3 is CAITETGSTLTLHF. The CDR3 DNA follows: TGTGCCATCACCGAAACAGGATCTACTCTCACCCTCCACTTT.

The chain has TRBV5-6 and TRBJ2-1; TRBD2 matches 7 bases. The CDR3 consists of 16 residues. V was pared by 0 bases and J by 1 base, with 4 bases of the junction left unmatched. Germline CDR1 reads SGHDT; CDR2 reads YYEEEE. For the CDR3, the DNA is TGTGCCAGCAGCTTGGGCCCAGCGGGGTCCTACAATGAGCAGTTCTTC. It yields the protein CASSLGPAGSYNEQFF.